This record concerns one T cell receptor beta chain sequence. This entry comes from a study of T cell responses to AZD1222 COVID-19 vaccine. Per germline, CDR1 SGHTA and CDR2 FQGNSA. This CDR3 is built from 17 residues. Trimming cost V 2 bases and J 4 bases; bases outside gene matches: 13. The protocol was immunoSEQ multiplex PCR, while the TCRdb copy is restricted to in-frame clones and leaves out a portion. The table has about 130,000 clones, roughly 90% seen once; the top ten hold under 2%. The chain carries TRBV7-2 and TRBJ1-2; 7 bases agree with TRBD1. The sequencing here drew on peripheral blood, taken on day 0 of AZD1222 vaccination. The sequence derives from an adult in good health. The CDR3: CASSLKVAGGSSYGYTF. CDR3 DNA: TGTGCCAGCAGCTTAAAGGTGGCAGGGGGATCTAGCTATGGCTACACCTTC.